This TCR beta chain was found in a study of neoadjuvant anti-PD-1 for oral cavity cancer. Clones were read by immunoSEQ multiplex PCR, and TCRdb kept only the in-frame ones, dropping some. Found here are 72,000 or so clones, around 83% of them singletons; the top ten hold 3% to 4%. The CDR3 is 16 residues long. Looked up from germline, CDR1 is SGHTS and CDR2 is YDEGEE. The germline V and J ends were trimmed by 3 bases and 10 bases, with 24 bases remaining between them. Sequencing was performed on PBMCs, taken before nivolumab (anti-PD-1) treatment. This TCR was sampled from a person aged 35-79 years with oral cavity squamous cell carcinoma. The rearrangement joins TRBV5-8 to TRBJ2-3; a possible D gene is TRBD2 (5 bases). This CDR3 is CASSSRVFSARGPQYF. CDR3 nucleotide sequence: TGTGCCAGCAGCTCTAGGGTCTTCTCGGCCCGGGGTCCGCAGTATTTT. Together with reference TRBV5-8 and TRBJ2-3, the CDR3 gives the full variable domain: EAGVTQSPTHLIKTRGQQATLRCSPISGHTSVYWYQQALGLGLQFLLWYDEGEERNRGNFPPRFSGRQFPNYSSELNVNALELEDSALYLCASSSRVFSARGPQYFGPGTRLTVL.